Listed below are T cell receptor beta chains from one sample, sequenced in a study of neoadjuvant anti-PD-1 for oral cavity cancer. Sequenced by immunoSEQ multiplex PCR; TCRdb stores in-frame clones only, minus some. The table lists 5,000 or so clones, roughly 64% of them singletons. The material sequenced was tumor tissue, taken before nivolumab (anti-PD-1) treatment. These receptors all come from a person aged 40 to 85 with oral cavity squamous cell carcinoma. The CDR3 runs from the conserved cysteine through the conserved F or W. Each record gives: V gene, D gene, CDR3 protein. D genes are given only for firm matches.

TRBV10-1,.,CASSESRRAYEQYF
TRBV11-2,.,CASSFEVSGNTIYF
TRBV18,.,CASSPPSVSTEAFF
TRBV6-6,.,CASTVTINQPQHF
TRBV28,.,CASSFVAVSSYEQYF
TRBV7-9,.,CASSLERGMNTEAFF
TRBV6-5,TRBD1,CASSGSQGVREKLFF
TRBV30,.,CAWRTSGIYTEAFF
TRBV7-9,TRBD1,CASSSGTGYYEQYF
TRBV5-1,TRBD1,CASSLGDRVTYEQYF
TRBV6-1,TRBD1,CASSEGTGFYQPQHF
TRBV9,.,CASSVGGTSPNEQFF
TRBV5-4,.,CASSPELNTEAFF
TRBV19,.,CASVPPLNTEAFF
TRBV11-2,TRBD1,CASGPGQRYGYTF
TRBV19,.,CASSTQGIGQPQHF
TRBV5-4,TRBD2,CASSIGGTSGIYEQYF
TRBV29-1,.,CSVTGHEPYEQYF
TRBV18,.,CASSPPGSSYNSPLHF
TRBV5-1,.,CASSTRGHGYTF
TRBV6-1,TRBD2,CASSDPLAGISYEQYF
TRBV6-5,.,CASSVRQQETQYF
TRBV27,.,CASRTQGLGEKLFF
TRBV6-5,.,CASRRLSTDTQYF
TRBV7-8,TRBD2,CASSLTGTSIETQYF
TRBV6-1,.,CASTRALSTEAFF
TRBV18,TRBD1,CASSPQGTGPDTQYF
TRBV28,TRBD1,CASSLTGGGFYGYTF
TRBV5-1,.,CASSFEGRDGYTF
TRBV9,TRBD1,CASSVGQANTEAFF
TRBV18,.,CASSPPGLRTTGELFF
TRBV18,.,CASSPQGRGSNQPQHF
TRBV19,TRBD1,CASRPTGGNQPQHF
TRBV14,.,CASGPYTGEKLFF
TRBV27,.,CASRRGAGQETQYF
TRBV2,.,CASSEARTAWNTGELFF